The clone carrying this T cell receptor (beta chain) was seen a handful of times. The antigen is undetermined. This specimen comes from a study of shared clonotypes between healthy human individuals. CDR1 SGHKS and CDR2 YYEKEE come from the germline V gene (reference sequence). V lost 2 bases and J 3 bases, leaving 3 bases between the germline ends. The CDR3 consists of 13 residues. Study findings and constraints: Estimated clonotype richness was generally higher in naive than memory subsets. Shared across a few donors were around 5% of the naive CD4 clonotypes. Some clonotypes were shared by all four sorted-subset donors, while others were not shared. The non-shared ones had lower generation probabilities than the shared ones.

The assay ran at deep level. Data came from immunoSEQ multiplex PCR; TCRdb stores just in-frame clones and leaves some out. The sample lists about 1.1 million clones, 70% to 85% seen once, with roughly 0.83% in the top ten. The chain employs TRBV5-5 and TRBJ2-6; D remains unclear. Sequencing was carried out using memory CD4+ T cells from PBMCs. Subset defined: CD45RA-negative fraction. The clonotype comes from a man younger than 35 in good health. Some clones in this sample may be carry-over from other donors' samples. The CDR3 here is CASSFDGANVLTF. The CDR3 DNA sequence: TGTGCCAGCAGCTTCGATGGGGCCAACGTCCTGACTTTC.